The 16 T cell receptor beta chains given below trace back to one sample, sequenced in a study of OX40 agonist ivuxolimab in advanced cancers. Assay: immunoSEQ multiplex PCR; the TCRdb copy retains only in-frame clones and omits some. In the table there are about 80,000 clones, roughly 88% of which are singletons. The sample consisted of CD4+ or CD8+ T cells sorted from blood, taken in a trial of the OX40 agonist ivuxolimab. The receptors shown here come from an adult with an advanced solid tumor such as melanoma, head and neck, liver or kidney cancer.

The gene calls are TRBV7-9 and TRBJ1-5, with TRBD1 as a possible D gene (6 bases). This CDR3 has 19 amino acids. V shed 5 bases and J shed 0 bases, with 23 bases lying between them. Germline loops: CDR1 SEHNR, CDR2 FQNEAQ (reference sequence). CDR3 protein: CASSPRSRGPMVSNQPQHF. CDR3 DNA sequence: TGTGCCAGCAGCCCTAGGTCCAGGGGCCCTATGGTTAGCAATCAGCCCCAGCATTTT.

V is TRBV6-5 and J is TRBJ1-2; D unclear. Germline loops: CDR1 MNHEY, CDR2 SVGAGI. This CDR3 region has 13 residues. The V gene lost 5 bases and the J gene lost 5 bases, with 12 bases spanning the gap. The DNA of the CDR3 is TGTGCCAGCAGTGTTGGGTTGAGATATGGCTACACCTTC. This encodes CASSVGLRYGYTF.

This clone appeared a single time. The V and J genes are TRBV29-1 and TRBJ1-3; D possibly corresponds to TRBD1 (6 bases). Germline CDR1 reads SQVTM; CDR2 reads ANQGSEA. V was trimmed by 4 bases and J by 4 bases, leaving 14 bases between them. CDR3 length equals 14 residues. In DNA form, the CDR3 reads TGCAGCGTTGGCACAGGGATGGAAGGAAACACCATATATTTT. This encodes CSVGTGMEGNTIYF.

This clone was seen a single time. V is TRBV6-1 and J is TRBJ1-6; TRBD1 matches at 8 bases. This CDR3 spans 17 amino acids. With V trimmed by 4 bases and J by 7 bases, 12 bases remained unmatched. Germline lookup yields CDR1 MNHNS and CDR2 SASEGT. The CDR3 DNA follows: TGTGCCAGCAGTGCCGAAGACTGGACAGGGCCGAATTCACCCCTCCACTTT. Its translation is CASSAEDWTGPNSPLHF.

This rearrangement joins TRBV5-5 to TRBJ2-5; no definite D call. The CDR3 is 12 amino acids. Trimming stripped 7 bases from V and 5 bases from J, with 12 bases between. The germline gives CDR1 SGHKS, CDR2 YYEKEE (reference sequence). The CDR3 protein is CASQRSAETQYF. DNA for the CDR3: TGTGCCAGCCAGAGGAGCGCTGAGACCCAGTACTTC.

The chain links TRBV19 to TRBJ2-6; D not certain. The V gene lost 1 base and the J gene lost 0 bases, with 4 bases spanning the gap. Germline CDR1 LNHDA, CDR2 SQIVND (reference sequence). The CDR3 length is 15 residues. CDR3 bases: TGTGCCAGTAGTATAGGGCGCTCTGGGGCCAACGTCCTGACTTTC. Its protein product is CASSIGRSGANVLTF.

The chain is built from TRBV6-1 and TRBJ1-2; D not certain. The germline CDR1 and CDR2 sequences are MNHNS and SASEGT. This CDR3 has 12 amino acids. V was clipped by 3 bases and J by 5 bases, with 7 bases between them. CDR3: CASSEMRYGYTF. In nucleotides, the CDR3 is TGTGCCAGCAGTGAGATGAGGTATGGCTACACCTTC.

This chain uses TRBV5-1 with TRBJ1-5; 8 bases map to TRBD1. CDR1 is SGHRS and CDR2 is YFSETQ in the germline V gene. The CDR3 spans 14 residues. After removal of 1 base from V and 6 bases from J, the junction contained 3 bases not matched to a gene. CDR3 coding DNA: TGCGCCAGCAGCTTGACAGGGGGACTTCAGCCCCAGCATTTT. Its translation: CASSLTGGLQPQHF.

This rearrangement joins TRBV10-3 to TRBJ2-2; 12 positions agree with TRBD2. The CDR3 is 16 residues long. Germline lookup yields CDR1 ENHRY and CDR2 SYGVKD. The V gene end was trimmed by 5 bases and the J gene end by 3 bases; junction bases not matched to a gene: 4. The CDR3 DNA reads TGTGCCATCAGTTCAAGGACTAGCGGGGACACCGGGGAGCTGTTTTTT. Protein: CAISSRTSGDTGELFF.

This clone came up once. V and J are TRBV4-2 and TRBJ2-1; 8 nucleotides line up with TRBD2. Germline V gene sequence: CDR1 LGHNA, CDR2 YNFKEQ. J lost 8 bases, V lost 4 bases, and 16 bases had no gene match. The CDR3 extends over 17 amino acids. The CDR3 loop reads CASSPSELAGPRDEQFF. DNA for the CDR3: TGTGCCAGCAGCCCGTCAGAATTAGCGGGGCCGCGCGATGAGCAGTTCTTC.

The gene calls are TRBV7-2 and TRBJ2-7, with D hard to call. Trimming shortened V by 1 base and J by 3 bases, and 4 bases separated the two germline ends. The CDR3 consists of 12 residues. Germline CDR1 and CDR2: SGHTA and FQGNSA. CDR3 sequence: CASSLEYYEQYF. CDR3 DNA sequence: TGTGCCAGCAGCTTAGAGTACTACGAGCAGTACTTC.

The rearrangement joins TRBV6-5 to TRBJ2-1; perhaps D is TRBD1 or TRBD2 (6 bases each). The germline V gene encodes CDR1 MNHEY and CDR2 SVGAGI. The CDR3 is made up of 15 amino acids. With 0 bases removed from V and 9 bases from J, the gap between germline ends came to 15 bases. CDR3 protein: CASSYSGLGGGEQFF. Written as DNA, the CDR3 is TGTGCCAGCAGTTACTCCGGACTGGGGGGCGGTGAGCAGTTCTTC.

This clone has a handful of counts. The CDR3 is CASSPEVGETQYF. CDR3 bases: TGTGCCAGCAGCCCGGAGGTGGGCGAGACCCAGTACTTC. This rearrangement joins TRBV11-2 to TRBJ2-5; a weak D match, TRBD2 (5 bases). This CDR3 spans 13 amino acids. Between the trimmed V and J ends, which lost 5 bases and 5 bases, there was a span of 12 bases. CDR1 is SGHAT, CDR2 FQNNGV, per germline. Filled out from reference TRBV11-2 and TRBJ2-5, the complete variable domain reads EAGVAQSPRYKIIEKRQSVAFWCNPISGHATLYWYQQILGQGPKLLIQFQNNGVVDDSQLPKDRFSAERLKGVDSTLKIQPAKLEDSAVYLCASSPEVGETQYFGPGTRLLVL.

A note on this clone: This specimen includes other DNA sequences encoding the same CDR3. The chain carries TRBV30 and TRBJ2-7; the D is unclear. This CDR3 has 13 amino acids. From germline, CDR1 is GTSNPN and CDR2 SVGIG (reference sequence). V lost 0 bases and J 7 bases, leaving 13 bases between the germline ends. The DNA for the CDR3 is TGTGCCTGGAGTGTACAGAATGGAGTGGAGCAGTACTTC. Protein sequence: CAWSVQNGVEQYF.

The rearrangement joins TRBV6-6 to TRBJ1-1; D call uncertain. The germline V gene encodes CDR1 MNHNY and CDR2 SVGAGI (reference sequence). The CDR3 sequence is 13 residues long. Trimming pared 2 bases from V and 6 bases from J, leaving 10 bases between. The CDR3 loop reads CASSYTQSAEAFF. CDR3 sequence (DNA): TGTGCCAGCAGTTACACCCAAAGCGCTGAAGCTTTCTTT.

This clone was found once. The chain has TRBV29-1 and TRBJ2-5, with 8 bases lining up with TRBD2. The V gene's germline CDR1 is SQVTM and CDR2 ANQGSEA. This CDR3 contains 14 residues. V lost 4 bases to trimming and J lost 4 bases; unmatched junction nucleotides: 8. CDR3 sequence (DNA): TGCAGCGTTGCTCGGGGGGGAGTTGGAGAGACCCAGTACTTC. Amino acids: CSVARGGVGETQYF.